The 30 T cell receptor beta chains below come from one sample, sequenced in a study of chemoradiotherapy in HPV16-positive cancers. The assay was immunoSEQ multiplex PCR, and TCRdb's table has in-frame clones only and misses some. Of some 34,000 clones in the sample, roughly nine tenths were seen once. This specimen was blood, taken from a patient who underwent chemoradiotherapy. The origin of the receptors is a human donor with HPV-associated anogenital cancer.

The chain joins TRBV5-1 to TRBJ2-5; 7 bases align to TRBD2. CDR1 and CDR2 (germline): SGHRS, YFSETQ. The J segment lost 2 bases and the V segment lost 9 bases, leaving 4 bases of the junction unmatched. This CDR3 is built from 12 residues. The CDR3 region has the DNA TGCGCCACCGGGACTACACAAGAGACCCAGTACTTC. This encodes CATGTTQETQYF.

The gene calls are TRBV28 and TRBJ1-2, with unresolved D. V lost 6 bases to trimming and J lost 0 bases, with 17 bases between them. The V gene's germline CDR1 is MDHEN and CDR2 SYDVKM. The CDR3 has 16 amino acids. The CDR3, as DNA: TGTGCCAGCAGCACACATCCGGGCCGGCCTAACTATGGCTACACCTTC. Translated, it gives CASSTHPGRPNYGYTF.

Only one count was recorded for this clone. The chain joins TRBV27 to TRBJ1-5; D might be TRBD1 (5 bases). The CDR3 consists of 19 residues. The germline CDR1 and CDR2 sequences are MNHEY and SMNVEV (reference sequence). The V end was cut by 4 bases, the J end by 3 bases, with 25 bases between. The CDR3 protein is CASSSFDAGWDFSNQPQHF. The CDR3, as DNA: TGTGCCAGCAGTTCCTTCGACGCAGGGTGGGACTTTTCCAATCAGCCCCAGCATTTT.

This sequence joins TRBV2 and TRBJ1-2; tentative D call: TRBD1 (5 bases). The CDR3 is made up of 16 amino acids. The germline V and J ends were trimmed by 7 bases and 4 bases, with 22 bases remaining between them. Per the germline V gene, CDR1 is SNHLY and CDR2 is FYNNEI. CDR3 bases: TGTGCCAGCACCCCAGGCGGGGACGGGACGATCTATGGCTACACCTTC. Protein: CASTPGGDGTIYGYTF. Full variable domain (missing parts from reference TRBV2 and TRBJ1-2): EPEVTQTPSHQVTQMGQEVILRCVPISNHLYFYWYRQILGQKVEFLVSFYNNEISEKSEIFDDQFSVERPDGSNFTLKIRSTKLEDSAMYFCASTPGGDGTIYGYTFGSGTRLTVV.

The rearrangement links TRBV6-5 to TRBJ1-1; no clear D. In germline, CDR1 is MNHEY, CDR2 SVGAGI. With 1 base removed from V and 6 bases from J, the gap between germline ends came to 15 bases. The CDR3 totals 15 residues. The CDR3 nucleotides read TGTGCCAGCAGTTACTATAAAACGTATGGCCCTGAAGCTTTCTTT. Encoded protein: CASSYYKTYGPEAFF.

CDR3 residues: CASSQEGSGGSGANVLTF. CDR3 in DNA: TGTGCCAGCAGCCAAGAAGGTAGCGGGGGGTCTGGGGCCAACGTCCTGACTTTC. The chain joins TRBV4-2 to TRBJ2-6; 10 positions agree with TRBD2. J gave up 1 base and V 0 bases, and 3 bases lay outside the gene matches. Germline CDR1 reads LGHNA; CDR2 reads YNFKEQ. This CDR3 spans 18 amino acids.

The chain uses TRBV6-6 and TRBJ1-6, with TRBD1 matching over 7 bases. Germline V gene data show CDR1 as MNHNY and CDR2 as SVGAGI (reference sequence). V trimming: 6 bases; J trimming: 8 bases; junction bases outside the gene matches: 7. CDR3 size: 14 residues. CDR3 amino acids: CASRTTGSYSPLHF. CDR3 bases: TGTGCCAGCAGGACGACAGGGTCATATTCACCCCTCCACTTT.

This chain joins TRBV5-1 and TRBJ1-1, with 7 nucleotides matching TRBD1. Germline V CDR1 and CDR2: SGHRS, YFSETQ. This CDR3 is 15 amino acids long. J was trimmed by 1 base and V by 6 bases; bases with no gene match: 9. The CDR3 nucleotides are TGCGCCAGCAAGCTTCGGACAGGACCGAACACTGAAGCTTTCTTT. It is translated as CASKLRTGPNTEAFF.

CDR3 nucleotides: TGTGCCAGTAGTCCCACAGGCTCTGGGGCCAACGTCCTGACTTTC. This codes for CASSPTGSGANVLTF. This chain links TRBV19 with TRBJ2-6, with D tentatively TRBD1 (5 bases). Trimming left V 5 bases short and J 0 bases short, with 8 bases between. Looked up from germline, CDR1 is LNHDA and CDR2 is SQIVND (reference sequence). The CDR3 loop spans 15 amino acids.

The genes are TRBV4-3 and TRBJ1-2; D not certain. The CDR3 has 17 residues. The V gene lost 0 bases and the J gene lost 5 bases, with 19 bases spanning the gap. Per germline, CDR1 LGHNA and CDR2 YSLEER. The CDR3 is CASSQDSTGAQPYGYTF. The CDR3 DNA is TGCGCCAGCAGCCAAGATTCCACGGGCGCCCAACCTTATGGCTACACCTTC.

The rearrangement links TRBV29-1 to TRBJ2-1; D may be TRBD1 (5 bases). Trimming cost V 7 bases and J 5 bases, with 18 bases left between them. In germline, CDR1 is SQVTM, CDR2 ANQGSEA. The CDR3 loop spans 14 amino acids. The CDR3 sequence is CSAENDREDNEQFF. The CDR3 nucleotides are TGCAGCGCCGAAAATGACAGAGAGGACAATGAGCAGTTCTTC.

This sequence joins TRBV11-3 and TRBJ2-5; TRBD1 aligns across 11 bases. V lost 5 bases and J lost 1; bases outside the gene matches: 6. The CDR3 is 16 residues long. The germline CDR1 and CDR2 sequences are SGHNT and YENEEA. CDR3 amino acids: CASSIRTGGGQETQYF. The CDR3 DNA follows: TGTGCCAGCAGCATAAGGACAGGGGGCGGCCAAGAGACCCAGTACTTC.

This clone appeared once. The rearrangement joins TRBV6-5 to TRBJ1-5; 11 bases fit TRBD1. This CDR3 region has 15 residues. The junction had 1 base not matched to a gene; V was cut back by 2 bases and J by 4 bases. The germline gives CDR1 MNHEY, CDR2 SVGAGI. CDR3 DNA sequence: TGTGCCAGCAGTTACGGGACAGGGGGAAATCAGCCCCAGCATTTT. This gives the protein CASSYGTGGNQPQHF.

This chain joins TRBV19 and TRBJ1-1; possible D gene TRBD1, 5 bases. This CDR3 has 13 amino acids. V was trimmed by 6 bases and J by 11 bases, leaving 19 bases between them. The germline CDR1 and CDR2 sequences are LNHDA and SQIVND (reference sequence). The CDR3 region has the DNA TGTGCCAGTAGCCAGGGACGGTGGCTGGAGGCTTTCTTT. This sequence encodes CASSQGRWLEAFF.

This sequence joins TRBV4-1 and TRBJ2-3; a weak D match, TRBD1 (5 bases). V was cut by 4 bases and J by 5 bases, with 16 bases left in between. This CDR3 has 15 amino acids. The germline gives CDR1 MGHRA, CDR2 YSYEKL. The CDR3 loop is CASSRGHTPEDTQYF. The CDR3 DNA is TGCGCCAGCAGCCGGGGCCATACACCAGAAGATACGCAGTATTTT.

The V call is TRBV12-5, the J call TRBJ1-2, with 10 bases fitting TRBD1. The CDR3 has 15 amino acids. V lost 5 bases and J lost 7; bases outside the gene matches: 10. The germline V gene has CDR1 LGHNT and CDR2 FRNRAP. The CDR3 bases are TGTGCTAGTGGTCCGCATGGTCGGACAGGGGGTGGCTACACCTTC. Encoded protein: CASGPHGRTGGGYTF.

This clone was detected a few times. The chain is built from TRBV7-9 and TRBJ2-1; D not certain. V dropped 2 bases and J dropped 7 bases, with 9 bases sitting between them. This CDR3 is 13 amino acids long. CDR1 and CDR2 (germline): SEHNR, FQNEAQ (reference sequence). The CDR3 nucleotides read TGTGCCAGCAGCTTAAGAACAGTAAATGAGCAGTTCTTC. Translation: CASSLRTVNEQFF.

This chain uses TRBV18 with TRBJ2-2; a weak D match, TRBD1 (6 bases). Trimming took 3 bases from V and 1 from J, leaving 6 bases between them. The length of the CDR3 is 14 residues. Germline assignment: CDR1 KGHSH and CDR2 LQKENI. This chain's CDR3 is CASSPTGNTGELFF. The CDR3 nucleotides read TGTGCCAGCTCACCGACAGGGAACACCGGGGAGCTGTTTTTT.

The DNA of the CDR3 is TGCGCCAGCAGCTTGGCCGGGTTCCGCGGTGGCTACACCTTC. Its translation: CASSLAGFRGGYTF. The J gene is TRBJ1-2, the V gene TRBV5-1, with D unclear. Germline CDR1 is SGHRS and CDR2 is YFSETQ. The CDR3 spans 14 residues. Trimming took off 0 bases at V and 7 bases at J, with 13 bases between the two ends.

V gene TRBV7-9 combines with J gene TRBJ2-7, with a weak D call TRBD1 (6 bases). In germline, CDR1 is SEHNR, CDR2 FQNEAQ (reference sequence). V was trimmed by 5 bases and J by 5 bases, leaving 16 bases between them. The CDR3 is made up of 14 amino acids. The CDR3 reads CASSRTGLLHEQYF. The CDR3 nucleotides read TGTGCCAGCAGCCGAACAGGGTTGCTCCACGAGCAGTACTTC.

The chain uses TRBV9 and TRBJ2-5, with D possibly being TRBD2 (5 bases). Germline V gene data show CDR1 as SGDLS and CDR2 as YYNGEE. V was pared by 1 base and J by 5 bases, with 15 bases between. The CDR3 consists of 15 residues. The CDR3 loop reads CASSVRGRGGETQYF. The CDR3 nucleotides read TGTGCCAGCAGCGTACGGGGTAGAGGAGGTGAGACCCAGTACTTC.

J is TRBJ2-3 and V is TRBV11-3; 7 nucleotides line up with TRBD2. The trim removed 1 base at V and 4 bases at J, leaving 8 bases unmatched. Germline V CDR1 and CDR2: SGHNT, YENEEA. CDR3 length: 16 residues. CDR3 coding DNA: TGTGCCAGCAGCTTAGGTCGGCTAGCGGCCCCAGATACGCAGTATTTT. Protein sequence: CASSLGRLAAPDTQYF.

This chain joins TRBV6-1 and TRBJ1-1; 7 bases match TRBD1. CDR3 length: 15 residues. With V trimmed by 4 bases and J by 3 bases, 8 bases remained unmatched. CDR1 and CDR2 (germline): MNHNS, SASEGT. Here the CDR3 DNA reads TGTGCCAGCAGTGCCGTAACAGGGGTTGACACTGAAGCTTTCTTT. Protein: CASSAVTGVDTEAFF.

The V and J genes are TRBV14 and TRBJ1-1; no clear D gene. The CDR3 loop spans 13 amino acids. V lost 0 bases and J 6 bases, leaving 8 bases between the germline ends. Per germline, CDR1 SGHDN and CDR2 FVKESK. The CDR3 reads CASSQDLQSEAFF. In DNA form, the CDR3 reads TGTGCCAGCAGCCAAGATCTTCAGTCTGAAGCTTTCTTT.

The V and J genes are TRBV28 and TRBJ2-7; tentative D call: TRBD2 (6 bases). Trimming removed 6 bases at V and 11 bases at J, with 20 bases between. The CDR3 sequence is 13 residues long. The germline CDR1 and CDR2 sequences are MDHEN and SYDVKM. The CDR3, as DNA: TGTGCCAGCAGCTTACTTTCCCGGGAGAAGGAGTACTTC. Amino acid sequence: CASSLLSREKEYF.

This clone showed up just once. V is TRBV6-4 and J is TRBJ2-1, with 9 nucleotides matching TRBD2. CDR1 MRHNA and CDR2 SNTAGT come from the germline V gene. CDR3 size: 14 residues. V gave up 3 bases and J gave up 6 bases; unmatched junction bases: 3. The CDR3, as DNA: TGTGCCAGCAGTGAGCGGGGGGGACCCAATGAGCAGTTCTTC. Translated, it gives CASSERGGPNEQFF.

The chain has TRBV7-6 and TRBJ1-5; D uncertain. V lost 1 base and J lost 9, with 13 bases in between. Germline V gene data show CDR1 as SGHVS and CDR2 as FNYEAQ. The CDR3 is 14 amino acids. CDR3 bases: TGTGCCAGCAGCTTAGTGCAGAGCGCGGGGCCCCAGCATTTT. Encoded protein: CASSLVQSAGPQHF.

The V and J genes are TRBV7-2 and TRBJ2-5; D is uncertain. Trimming removed 1 base from V and 0 bases from J, with 12 bases in between. CDR1 and CDR2 (germline): SGHTA, FQGNSA. The CDR3 has 16 amino acids. The CDR3 nucleotides are TGTGCCAGCAGCTTAGGGCCGAGGAACCACCAAGAGACCCAGTACTTC. Protein sequence: CASSLGPRNHQETQYF.

This clone was detected a few times. This chain links TRBV10-3 with TRBJ2-3; tentatively, D is TRBD1 or TRBD2 (6 bases each). The CDR3 loop spans 16 amino acids. V was clipped by 2 bases and J by 0 bases, with 12 bases between them. Germline CDR1 ENHRY, CDR2 SYGVKD. The CDR3 DNA follows: TGTGCCATCAGTGAGGGAACGGGGGCGAGCACAGATACGCAGTATTTT. Encoded protein: CAISEGTGASTDTQYF.

This clone appeared once. The gene calls are TRBV27 and TRBJ1-4, with TRBD1 identical over 8 bases. Germline V gene data show CDR1 as MNHEY and CDR2 as SMNVEV (reference sequence). V gave up 4 bases and J gave up 6 bases; unmatched junction bases: 7. This CDR3 is built from 15 residues. This CDR3 is CASSSGQGGHEKLFF. The CDR3 coding sequence is TGTGCCAGCAGTTCCGGACAGGGAGGTCATGAAAAACTGTTTTTT. The whole variable domain, remainder taken from reference TRBV27 and TRBJ1-4, is EAQVTQNPRYLITVTGKKLTVTCSQNMNHEYMSWYRQDPGLGLRQIYYSMNVEVTDKGDVPEGYKVSRKEKRNFPLILESPSPNQTSLYFCASSSGQGGHEKLFFGSGTQLSVL.